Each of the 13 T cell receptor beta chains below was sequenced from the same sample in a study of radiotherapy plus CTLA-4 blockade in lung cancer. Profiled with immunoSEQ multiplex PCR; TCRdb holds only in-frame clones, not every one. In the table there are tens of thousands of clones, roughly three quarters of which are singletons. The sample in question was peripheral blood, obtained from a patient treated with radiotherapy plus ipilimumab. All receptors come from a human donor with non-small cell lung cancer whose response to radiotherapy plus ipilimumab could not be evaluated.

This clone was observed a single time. Here the CDR3 reads CASSVAGVQETQYF. The CDR3 DNA sequence: TGTGCCAGCAGTGTTGCAGGGGTCCAAGAGACCCAGTACTTC. The chain recombines TRBV2 with TRBJ2-5; D is perhaps TRBD1 (6 bases). Looked up from germline, CDR1 is SNHLY and CDR2 is FYNNEI. V was shortened by 4 bases and J by 1 base, with 10 bases between the two germline ends. This CDR3 spans 14 amino acids.

The CDR3: CASSINIPGSGATGELFF. CDR3 bases: TGTGCCAGCAGTATAAACATCCCGGGATCGGGTGCCACCGGGGAGCTGTTTTTT. The V call is TRBV27, the J call TRBJ2-2; D may be TRBD2 (5 bases). CDR1 is MNHEY and CDR2 is SMNVEV in the germline V gene (reference sequence). There are 18 residues in the CDR3. The V end lost 5 bases, the J end lost 4 bases, and 23 bases lay between the germline ends.

The CDR3 DNA is TGTGCCAGCAGGAAAGCGGGAAGCTCCTACAATGAGCAGTTCTTC. It yields the protein CASRKAGSSYNEQFF. This chain connects TRBV28 to TRBJ2-1; 7 bases match TRBD2. CDR1 and CDR2 (germline): MDHEN, SYDVKM. The CDR3 extends over 15 amino acids. Trimming at V came to 6 bases and at J to 0 bases, leaving 5 bases not matched to a gene. Variable domain in full (rest from reference TRBV28 and TRBJ2-1): DVKVTQSSRYLVKRTGEKVFLECVQDMDHENMFWYRQDPGLGLRLIYFSYDVKMKEKGDIPEGYSVSREKKERFSLILESASTNQTSMYLCASRKAGSSYNEQFFGPGTRLTVL.

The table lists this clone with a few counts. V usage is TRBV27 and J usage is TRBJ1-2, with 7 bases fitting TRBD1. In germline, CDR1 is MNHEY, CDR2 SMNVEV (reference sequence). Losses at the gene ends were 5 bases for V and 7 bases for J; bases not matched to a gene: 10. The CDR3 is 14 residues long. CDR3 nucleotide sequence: TGTGCCAGCAGTCCCCAAGACAGGGTATTTGGCTACACCTTC. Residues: CASSPQDRVFGYTF.

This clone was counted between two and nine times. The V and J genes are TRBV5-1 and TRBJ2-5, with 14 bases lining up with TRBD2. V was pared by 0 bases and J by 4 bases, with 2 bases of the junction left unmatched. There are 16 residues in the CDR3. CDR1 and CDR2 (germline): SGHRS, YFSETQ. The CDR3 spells CASSLAGTSGRETQYF. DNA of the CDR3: TGCGCCAGCAGCTTGGCCGGGACTAGCGGGAGAGAGACCCAGTACTTC. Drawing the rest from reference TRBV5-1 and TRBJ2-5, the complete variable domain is KAGVTQTPRYLIKTRGQQVTLSCSPISGHRSVSWYQQTPGQGLQFLFEYFSETQRNKGNFPGRFSGRQFSNSRSEMNVSTLELGDSALYLCASSLAGTSGRETQYFGPGTRLLVL.

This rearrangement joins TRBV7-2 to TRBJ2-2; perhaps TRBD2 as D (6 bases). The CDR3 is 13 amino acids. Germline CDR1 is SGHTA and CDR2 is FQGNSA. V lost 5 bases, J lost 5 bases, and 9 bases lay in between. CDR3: CASSRLGTGELFF. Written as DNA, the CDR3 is TGTGCCAGCAGCCGACTAGGGACCGGGGAGCTGTTTTTT.

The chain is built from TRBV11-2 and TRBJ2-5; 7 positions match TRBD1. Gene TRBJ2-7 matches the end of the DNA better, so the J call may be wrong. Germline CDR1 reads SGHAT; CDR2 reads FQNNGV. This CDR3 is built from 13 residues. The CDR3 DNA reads TGTGCCAGCAGCCCGACAGGGTACGGCGAGCAGTACTTC. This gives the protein CASSPTGYGEQYF.

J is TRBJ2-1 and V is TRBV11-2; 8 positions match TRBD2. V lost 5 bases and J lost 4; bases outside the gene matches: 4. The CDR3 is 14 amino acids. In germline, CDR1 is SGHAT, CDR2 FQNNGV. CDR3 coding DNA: TGTGCCAGCAGCCCTCGACTAGCGTACAATGAGCAGTTCTTC. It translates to CASSPRLAYNEQFF. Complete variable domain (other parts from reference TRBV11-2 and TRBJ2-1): EAGVAQSPRYKIIEKRQSVAFWCNPISGHATLYWYQQILGQGPKLLIQFQNNGVVDDSQLPKDRFSAERLKGVDSTLKIQPAKLEDSAVYLCASSPRLAYNEQFFGPGTRLTVL.

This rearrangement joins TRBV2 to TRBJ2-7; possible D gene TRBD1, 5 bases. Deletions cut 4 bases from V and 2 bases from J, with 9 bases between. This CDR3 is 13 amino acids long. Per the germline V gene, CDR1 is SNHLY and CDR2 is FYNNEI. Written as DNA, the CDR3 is TGTGCCAGCAGTGGGCAGGGTCCCTACGAGCAGTACTTC. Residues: CASSGQGPYEQYF.

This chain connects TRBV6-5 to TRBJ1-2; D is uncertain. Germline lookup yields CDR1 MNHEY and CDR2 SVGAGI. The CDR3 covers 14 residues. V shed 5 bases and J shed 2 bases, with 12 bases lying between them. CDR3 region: CASSIAESNYGYTF. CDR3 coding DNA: TGTGCCAGCAGTATAGCCGAATCGAACTATGGCTACACCTTC.

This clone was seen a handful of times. The CDR3 loop is CASRSTRVYTGELFF. The CDR3 nucleotides read TGTGCCAGCAGGTCGACTAGGGTCTACACCGGGGAGCTGTTTTTT. J is TRBJ2-2 and V is TRBV6-5, with D tentatively TRBD2 (6 bases). Germline CDR1 is MNHEY and CDR2 is SVGAGI. The CDR3 is 15 residues long. With 6 bases removed from V and 3 bases from J, the gap between germline ends came to 14 bases.

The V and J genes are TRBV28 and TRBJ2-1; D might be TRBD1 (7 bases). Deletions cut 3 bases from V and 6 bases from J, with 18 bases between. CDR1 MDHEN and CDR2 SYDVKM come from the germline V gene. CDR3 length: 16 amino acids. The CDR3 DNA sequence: TGTGCCAGCAGTTTCTGGGGCGGAGGGGGCCTCAATGAGCAGTTCTTC. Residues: CASSFWGGGGLNEQFF.

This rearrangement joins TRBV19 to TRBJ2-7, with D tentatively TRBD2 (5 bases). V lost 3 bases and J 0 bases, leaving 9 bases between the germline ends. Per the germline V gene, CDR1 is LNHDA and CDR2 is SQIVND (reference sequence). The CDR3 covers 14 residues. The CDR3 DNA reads TGTGCCAGTAGTATCCGGGGAGACTCCTACGAGCAGTACTTC. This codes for CASSIRGDSYEQYF.